Below, one T cell receptor (beta chain) is given with its context. Its antigen is as yet unknown. This sample stems from a study of T-cell memory formation after mild COVID-19. General study points: Shrinking CD4+ clones resided mostly in CM and EM, and CD8+ ones in EMRA.

Germline values: CDR1 LGHDT, CDR2 YNNKEL (reference sequence). The CDR3 is made up of 18 amino acids. After removal of 0 bases from V and 7 bases from J, the junction contained 13 bases not matched to a gene. TCRdb independently ran MiXCR on the 5' RACE reads; one entry per CDR3 protein. The sample includes about 340,000 distinct CDR3 sequences, approximately 21% of them seen just once. Source material: PBMCs or a T cell subset sorted from them (not recorded which). This receptor was taken from an adult woman who had mild COVID-19 (a few samples of this study predate the infection). Cell type and time point are not known. The V gene is TRBV3-1, the J gene TRBJ2-1; the match to TRBD2 covers 9 bases. The CDR3 is CASSQESVAGGAKNEQFF. The CDR3 nucleotides are TGTGCCAGCAGCCAAGAGTCAGTGGCGGGGGGGGCTAAGAATGAGCAGTTCTTC.